The rows below give T cell receptor beta chains drawn from one sample of a study of control samples from healthy donors and cancer patients. The repertoire was sequenced with immunoSEQ multiplex PCR; TCRdb's copy has only in-frame clones and lacks some. Of some 130,000 clones in the sample, 80% to 95% are singletons; the top ten hold about 2.3%. Sequencing was performed on blood. The receptors here all came from a man in his forties or fifties in good health. CDR3s include the opening cysteine and the closing phenylalanine or tryptophan. D genes are given only for firm matches. Part of the rows lack a size; the others show once, few, many or a class for expanded clones.

J: TRBJ1-6; V: TRBV9; D: TRBD1; size: -; CDR3: CASSPFRQGHNSPLHF; DNA: TGTGCCAGCAGCCCATTTCGACAGGGCCATAATTCACCCCTCCACTTT
J: TRBJ1-1; V: TRBV6-5; D: -; size: -; CDR3: CASSPGTYAFF; DNA: TGTGCCAGCAGTCCGGGGACGTATGCTTTCTTT
J: TRBJ1-1; V: TRBV3-1/TRBV3-2; D: -; size: -; CDR3: CASSRGLGGTEAFF; DNA: TGTGCCAGCAGCCGCGGACTAGGGGGAACTGAAGCTTTCTTT
J: TRBJ1-2; V: TRBV28; D: -; size: -; CDR3: CASSLIERRLNYGYTF; DNA: TGTGCCAGCAGTTTGATCGAGCGGCGTCTCAACTATGGCTACACCTTC
J: TRBJ1-2; V: TRBV18; D: -; size: -; CDR3: CASSRDMSMGYTF; DNA: TGTGCCAGCTCCCGGGACATGTCAATGGGCTACACCTTC
J: TRBJ2-3; V: TRBV19; D: TRBD1; size: -; CDR3: CASSNDFPGQGPTDTQYF; DNA: TGTGCCAGTAGTAACGATTTCCCGGGACAGGGGCCCACAGATACGCAGTATTTT
J: TRBJ2-5; V: TRBV10-2; D: -; size: few; CDR3: CASKGASWEETQYF; DNA: TGCGCCAGCAAAGGGGCTAGCTGGGAGGAGACCCAGTACTTC
J: TRBJ2-3; V: TRBV9; D: -; size: -; CDR3: CASSVVSSWGDTQYF; DNA: TGTGCCAGCAGCGTAGTTAGCAGCTGGGGAGATACGCAGTATTTT
J: TRBJ1-3; V: TRBV19; D: -; size: -; CDR3: CASGTVGAGNTIYF; DNA: TGTGCCAGTGGGACCGTGGGAGCTGGAAACACCATATATTTT
J: TRBJ1-1; V: TRBV3-1/TRBV3-2; D: -; size: -; CDR3: CASSRQVWESTEAFF; DNA: TGTGCCAGCAGCCGACAGGTTTGGGAGAGCACTGAAGCTTTCTTT